One sample yielded the 23 T cell receptor beta chains listed below, sequenced in a study of identical twins. TCRdb reanalysed the 5' RACE reads using MiXCR and keeps one entry per CDR3 protein. The table shows about 200,000 distinct CDR3 sequences, with over 5.5% occurring only once. The data were also submitted as part of a second study, on T cells expressing NK-cell markers.

Source material: CD8+ T cells sorted from blood. The source of these receptors is a woman between 18 and 29 years old in good health.

The chain uses TRBV7-9 and TRBJ1-1; 9 bases map to TRBD1. Per the germline V gene, CDR1 is SEHNR and CDR2 is FQNEAQ (reference sequence). Losses at the gene ends were 6 bases for V and 4 bases for J; bases not matched to a gene: 12. There are 16 residues in the CDR3. This CDR3 is CASRATGGITGTEAFF. The CDR3 DNA is TGTGCCAGCAGGGCGACAGGGGGAATCACAGGCACTGAAGCTTTCTTT. The whole variable domain, remainder taken from reference TRBV7-9 and TRBJ1-1, is DTGVSQNPRHKITKRGQNVTFRCDPISEHNRLYWYRQTLGQGPEFLTYFQNEAQLEKSRLLSDRFSAERPKGSFSTLEIQRTEQGDSAMYLCASRATGGITGTEAFFGQGTRLTVV.

The sample holds a few counts of this clonotype. V and J are TRBV3-1 and TRBJ2-5; TRBD2 matches 8 bases. Germline-derived CDR1 and CDR2 are LGHDT and YNNKEL (reference sequence). The CDR3 contains 14 residues. V lost 0 bases to trimming and J lost 6 bases; unmatched junction nucleotides: 3. The CDR3 coding sequence is TGTGCCAGCAGCCAAGATCGGGGGGGTAAGACCCAGTACTTC. Its translation: CASSQDRGGKTQYF.

This clonotype was seen only a few times. The rearrangement joins TRBV12-3 or TRBV12-4 to TRBJ2-3; D is possibly TRBD1 (6 bases). V lost 8 bases to trimming and J lost 0 bases, with 12 bases between them. This CDR3 spans 14 amino acids. CDR3 sequence (DNA): TGTGCCAGCCAGTGGACAGCTAGCACAGATACGCAGTATTTT. Translating gives CASQWTASTDTQYF.

This clonotype was detected only a few times. The chain joins TRBV7-2 to TRBJ2-2, with 9 bases that match TRBD1. Germline values: CDR1 SGHTA, CDR2 FQGNSA. The CDR3 runs to 15 residues. J gave up 6 bases and V 4 bases, and 6 bases lay outside the gene matches. The CDR3 spells CASSSGTGSPGELFF. The CDR3 DNA follows: TGTGCCAGCAGCTCCGGGACAGGGTCCCCCGGGGAGCTGTTTTTT.

This clonotype was detected ten times or more. J is TRBJ2-7 and V is TRBV12-3 or TRBV12-4, with D maybe TRBD1 (5 bases). The CDR3 totals 12 residues. Deletions cut 5 bases from V and 4 bases from J, with 9 bases between. CDR3 coding DNA: TGTGCCAGCAGTACAGGACCTTACGAGCAGTACTTC. It codes for CASSTGPYEQYF.

This clonotype was observed a handful of times. The chain has TRBV3-1 and TRBJ2-3; D gene ambiguous. The V end lost 1 base, the J end lost 1 base, and 9 bases lay between the germline ends. CDR1 and CDR2 from the germline V gene are LGHDT and YNNKEL (reference sequence). There are 15 residues in the CDR3. CDR3: CASSQGDGRTDTQYF. In nucleotides, the CDR3 is TGTGCCAGCAGCCAAGGTGACGGGCGCACAGATACGCAGTATTTT.

This clonotype was seen repeatedly, ten times or more. This sequence joins TRBV5-1 and TRBJ2-7; possibly TRBD1 for D (6 bases). CDR1 is SGHRS and CDR2 is YFSETQ in the germline V gene. This CDR3 comprises 16 residues. V lost 2 bases to trimming and J lost 0 bases, with 15 bases between them. This chain's CDR3 is CASSFDRDRSSYEQYF. In DNA form, the CDR3 reads TGCGCCAGCAGCTTTGACCGAGACAGGAGCTCCTACGAGCAGTACTTC.

At least ten counts were recorded for this clonotype. The V and J genes are TRBV7-9 and TRBJ2-1, with 8 bases that match TRBD2. The junction had 6 bases not matched to a gene; V was cut back by 5 bases and J by 6 bases. The CDR3 spans 14 residues. The germline gives CDR1 SEHNR, CDR2 FQNEAQ (reference sequence). Written as DNA, the CDR3 is TGTGCCAGCAGCCCCCGACTAGCGCGCAATGAGCAGTTCTTC. This sequence encodes CASSPRLARNEQFF.

This clonotype was seen ten or more times. This sequence joins TRBV28 and TRBJ2-7, with D perhaps TRBD1 or TRBD2 (6 bases each). This CDR3 contains 14 residues. Germline V gene data show CDR1 as MDHEN and CDR2 as SYDVKM. V was cut by 5 bases and J by 2 bases, with 13 bases left in between. CDR3 residues: CASSPAGGPYEQYF. In DNA form, the CDR3 reads TGTGCCAGCAGTCCCGCCGGGGGCCCCTACGAGCAGTACTTC.

This clonotype was observed a handful of times. The V call is TRBV5-1, the J call TRBJ2-4, with D possibly being TRBD1 or TRBD2 (5 bases each). Germline CDR1 is SGHRS and CDR2 is YFSETQ. Trimming removed 4 bases from V and 1 base from J, with 21 bases in between. This CDR3 has 18 residues. CDR3 nucleotide sequence: TGCGCCAGCAGCCCGACGGGACCTCCAAGGGTGGCCAAAAACATTCAGTACTTC. It translates to CASSPTGPPRVAKNIQYF.

In its sample, this clonotype was seen many times. This chain links TRBV30 with TRBJ2-1, with 12 bases that match TRBD2. The germline V gene has CDR1 GTSNPN and CDR2 SVGIG (reference sequence). This CDR3 has 15 amino acids. Trimming took 7 bases from V and 8 from J; bases not matched to a gene: 12. CDR3 DNA sequence: TGTGCCTACCCCCCCACTAGCGGGAGGTTGGATGAGCAGTTCTTC. Translation gives CAYPPTSGRLDEQFF.

This clonotype was picked up a small number of times. The chain recombines TRBV7-9 with TRBJ1-4; no clear D. V was trimmed by 4 bases and J by 3 bases, leaving 3 bases between them. The CDR3 is 12 amino acids. Germline V gene sequence: CDR1 SEHNR, CDR2 FQNEAQ (reference sequence). CDR3 DNA: TGTGCCAGCAGCTACGCTAATGAAAAACTGTTTTTT. This gives the protein CASSYANEKLFF.

This clonotype was counted only a few times. The chain links TRBV5-6 to TRBJ1-1; perhaps TRBD1 as D (5 bases). Trimming stripped 0 bases from V and 4 bases from J, with 10 bases between. This CDR3 is built from 14 residues. Germline V gene sequence: CDR1 SGHDT, CDR2 YYEEEE. In DNA form, the CDR3 reads TGTGCCAGCAGCTTGGATATGGGGCTCACTGAAGCTTTCTTT. Its translation: CASSLDMGLTEAFF. Using reference TRBV5-6 and TRBJ1-1 for the parts outside the CDR3, the full variable domain is DAGVTQSPTHLIKTRGQQVTLRCSPKSGHDTVSWYQQALGQGPQFIFQYYEEEERQRGNFPDRFSGHQFPNYSSELNVNALLLGDSALYLCASSLDMGLTEAFFGQGTRLTVV.

As regards this clonotype: One junction end disagrees with the germline gene, perhaps due to a read error. The chain carries TRBV6-1 and TRBJ2-3; no clear D. The CDR3 contains 14 residues. Germline CDR1 reads MNHNS; CDR2 reads SASEGT. The CDR3 nucleotides are TGTGCCTGCAGCCGTACCTCTAGCACAGATACGCAGTATTTT. It yields the protein CACSRTSSTDTQYF.

This clonotype was counted a few times. The chain links TRBV19 to TRBJ2-5; 9 nucleotides agree with TRBD1. Trimming cost V 5 bases and J 5 bases; bases outside gene matches: 9. Germline CDR1 is LNHDA and CDR2 is SQIVND (reference sequence). This CDR3 spans 15 amino acids. In DNA, the CDR3 is TGTGCCAGTAGTCCCATGGGGGACAGGGAGGAGACCCAGTACTTC. This encodes CASSPMGDREETQYF.

This clonotype showed up many times. The chain employs TRBV12-3 or TRBV12-4 and TRBJ2-7, with D perhaps TRBD2 (6 bases). V shed 9 bases and J shed 5 bases, with 20 bases lying between them. The CDR3 is 14 amino acids. The CDR3 loop is CASSFSGTLNEQYF. In DNA form, the CDR3 reads TGTGCCAGTTCCTTCTCCGGGACTTTGAACGAGCAGTACTTC.

This clonotype appeared a few times. The V call is TRBV7-8, the J call TRBJ2-2, with no clear D. The CDR3 is made up of 12 amino acids. CDR1 is SGHVS and CDR2 is FQNEAQ in the germline V gene. CDR3 sequence: CAGNRDTGELFF. CDR3 bases: TGTGCGGGGAATCGGGACACCGGGGAGCTGTTTTTT.

The rearrangement joins TRBV9 to TRBJ1-1, with no clear D. Trimming removed 3 bases at V and 3 bases at J, with 9 bases between. The CDR3 loop spans 13 amino acids. CDR1 SGDLS and CDR2 YYNGEE come from the germline V gene. CDR3 amino acids: CASSARWDTEAFF. In DNA, the CDR3 is TGTGCCAGCAGCGCACGTTGGGACACTGAAGCTTTCTTT. The complete variable domain, with remaining parts taken from reference TRBV9 and TRBJ1-1, reads DSGVTQTPKHLITATGQRVTLRCSPRSGDLSVYWYQQSLDQGLQFLIQYYNGEERAKGNILERFSAQQFPDLHSELNLSSLELGDSALYFCASSARWDTEAFFGQGTRLTVV.

This clonotype was seen repeatedly, ten times or more. The chain employs TRBV12-3 or TRBV12-4 and TRBJ1-1, with D perhaps TRBD1 (5 bases). CDR3 size: 14 residues. Trimming removed 4 bases from V and 1 base from J, with 10 bases in between. The chain's CDR3 is CASSWGTANTEAFF. DNA of the CDR3: TGTGCCAGCAGTTGGGGGACGGCGAACACTGAAGCTTTCTTT.

This clonotype is labeled medium-sized (0.01 to 0.1%). This chain links TRBV7-2 with TRBJ2-7, with 7 bases aligning to TRBD1. Looked up from germline, CDR1 is SGHTA and CDR2 is FQGNSA. The junction had 5 bases not matched to a gene; V was cut back by 4 bases and J by 2 bases. The CDR3 length is 14 residues. CDR3 amino acids: CASSSLGQTYEQYF. The CDR3 nucleotides are TGTGCCAGCAGCTCGCTGGGACAGACCTACGAGCAGTACTTC.

The genes are TRBV6-5 and TRBJ1-5; D gene uncertain. V lost 3 bases, J lost 0 bases, and 9 bases lay in between. The germline gives CDR1 MNHEY, CDR2 SVGAGI. The CDR3 is 15 residues long. The CDR3 is CASSYLEDSNQPQHF. CDR3 bases: TGTGCCAGCAGTTATCTAGAGGATAGCAATCAGCCCCAGCATTTT.

This clonotype was seen ten or more times. The chain employs TRBV5-6 and TRBJ1-1, with TRBD1 as a possible D gene (5 bases). Trimming left V 0 bases short and J 5 bases short, with 11 bases between. This CDR3 comprises 14 residues. Germline V gene sequence: CDR1 SGHDT, CDR2 YYEEEE. For the CDR3, the DNA is TGTGCCAGCAGCTTGGGGCGGGGGGTTACTGAAGCTTTCTTT. Amino acid sequence: CASSLGRGVTEAFF.

This clonotype was seen a handful of times. The chain joins TRBV6-1 to TRBJ2-1; 12 bases align to TRBD2. Germline V CDR1 and CDR2: MNHNS, SASEGT. The trim removed 4 bases at V and 5 bases at J, leaving 3 bases unmatched. The CDR3 runs to 15 residues. The CDR3 DNA reads as TGTGCCAGCAGTGCGACTAGCGGGAGTCACAATGAGCAGTTCTTC. Protein product: CASSATSGSHNEQFF.